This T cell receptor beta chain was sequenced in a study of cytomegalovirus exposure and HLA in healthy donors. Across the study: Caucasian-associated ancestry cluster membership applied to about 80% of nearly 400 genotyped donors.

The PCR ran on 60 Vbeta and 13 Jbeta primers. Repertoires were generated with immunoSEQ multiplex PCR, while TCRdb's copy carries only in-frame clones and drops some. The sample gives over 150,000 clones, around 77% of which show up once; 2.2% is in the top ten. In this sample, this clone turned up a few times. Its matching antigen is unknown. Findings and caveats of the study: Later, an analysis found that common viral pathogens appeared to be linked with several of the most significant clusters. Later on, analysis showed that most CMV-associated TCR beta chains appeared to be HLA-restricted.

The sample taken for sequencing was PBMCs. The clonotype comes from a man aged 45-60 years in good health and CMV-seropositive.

This CDR3 reads CASSPGARVGNQPQHF. CDR3 DNA: TGCGCCAGCAGCCCCGGAGCACGGGTAGGCAATCAGCCCCAGCATTTT. The chain combines TRBV5-1 with TRBJ1-5; D unclear. The CDR3 is 16 residues long. V was cut by 4 bases and J by 2 bases, with 16 bases left in between. CDR1 is SGHRS, CDR2 YFSETQ, per germline.